This T cell receptor beta chain comes out of a study of cytomegalovirus exposure and HLA in healthy donors. Researchers ran the PCR with 60 Vbeta and 13 Jbeta primers. Data came from immunoSEQ multiplex PCR; TCRdb stores just in-frame clones and leaves some out. The sample holds under 200,000 clones, 84% seen once. Comments on this clone: Its ends do not fully match the called genes, so a read error is possible.

Whereas donors were nominally healthy upon sampling, unrecorded immune exposures were probable. Germline CDR1 is SGHDT and CDR2 is YYEEEE. CDR3 length equals 15 residues. This receptor was taken from a woman aged 50 to 65 in good health and CMV-seropositive. Sequences were obtained from PBMCs. The chain employs TRBV5-6 and TRBJ2-2; 12 bases are shared with TRBD1. CDR3 bases: TGTACCAGCAGCGGCGGGACAGGGGGCAACGGGGAGCTGTTTTTT. It translates to CTSSGGTGGNGELFF.